The rows below give T cell receptor beta chains drawn from one sample of a study of tumor and adjacent non-tumor tissue in lung cancer. TCRdb independently ran MiXCR on the multiplex PCR reads; one entry per CDR3 protein. The sample consists of 44,000 or so distinct CDR3 sequences, around 67% of them appearing once. Material: distant non-tumor lung tissue. The receptors were gathered from a woman between 35 and 50 years old with non-small cell lung cancer. Both conserved end residues are part of each CDR3. The D gene is left open where the match is weak.

cdr3_length	j_call	d_call	v_call	cdr3_aa
15	TRBJ2-1	TRBD2	TRBV6-1	CASRSLAGFMEEQFF
12	TRBJ2-7	NA	TRBV11-1	CASNLERDERYF
14	TRBJ2-3	NA	TRBV29-1	CSVNRRGNTDTQYF
15	TRBJ1-1	NA	TRBV7-9	CASSGAGTVDTEAFF
16	TRBJ2-2	NA	TRBV4-2	CANSQMRGSGTEELFF
12	TRBJ1-2	NA	TRBV29-1	CSVVKGSYDYTF
18	TRBJ2-1	TRBD2	TRBV11-2	CAGSSRIVTIGGLREQFF
17	TRBJ2-1	TRBD2	TRBV6-2/TRBV6-3	CASSYSLAGIHCYEQFF
13	TRBJ2-3	NA	TRBV20-1	CSAHQWGLDTQYF
15	TRBJ2-5	NA	TRBV5-1	CASSGGKVVRETQYF
15	TRBJ1-2	TRBD1	TRBV30	CAWSARQTGVMGYTF
16	TRBJ2-1	TRBD1	TRBV7-9	CTSSPVGQGAGNEQFF
16	TRBJ1-1	NA	TRBV7-9	CASSFSGGRMNTDAFF
15	TRBJ2-6	NA	TRBV5-1	CASSSGDSGANVLTF
15	TRBJ2-7	TRBD2	TRBV20-1	CSARDPEREAREEYF
15	TRBJ1-2	NA	TRBV12-3/TRBV12-4	CASSLTGAPNYGYTF
18	TRBJ2-3	TRBD2	TRBV11-2	CASSSTRDSGGTTDTQYF
11	TRBJ2-7	NA	TRBV25-1	CASSESYEQYF
19	TRBJ2-5	NA	TRBV7-8	CASSLEGRGAPSFQETQYF
19	TRBJ2-3	TRBD2	TRBV4-1	CASCHPGLAVGPFRNTQYF
11	TRBJ2-7	NA	TRBV20-1	CSAPREDEQYF
11	TRBJ1-1	NA	TRBV11-2	CARSLFPEAFF
16	TRBJ1-5	TRBD1	TRBV7-8	CASSRQGAYSNQPQYF
15	TRBJ2-7	NA	TRBV4-1	CASSQLPGLDYEQYF
13	TRBJ1-1	NA	TRBV15	CATSRERMTEAFF
16	TRBJ2-7	TRBD2	TRBV11-3	CASSSSLRGGTYERYF
14	TRBJ2-7	NA	TRBV20-1	CSPSPGRGYHEQYF
13	TRBJ2-3	NA	TRBV12-3/TRBV12-4	CASSLWTRDTQYF
14	TRBJ2-4	TRBD1	TRBV12-3/TRBV12-4	CAGNWTGGADIQYF
14	TRBJ1-4	NA	TRBV7-9	CDSSLDSSPGKLFF
12	TRBJ2-7	NA	TRBV29-1	CSAKGNSYEQYF
20	TRBJ2-3	TRBD2	TRBV4-2	CASIQDFRLTTSGQRGTQYF
15	TRBJ1-4	NA	TRBV7-9	CASSLQQGTDEKLFF
13	TRBJ1-1	NA	TRBV14	CASSQVLNTEAFF
18	TRBJ2-3	TRBD1	TRBV4-1	CASSQDGEAGGSTDTQYF
12	TRBJ2-7	NA	TRBV12-3/TRBV12-4	CASVPLPYEQYF
16	TRBJ2-2	TRBD2	TRBV11-3	CANSTGLVGGVGELFF
13	TRBJ1-2	NA	TRBV28	CASTTHGRVGYTF
16	TRBJ2-3	NA	TRBV5-6	CACSLVWGAGTDTQYF
19	TRBJ2-2	TRBD1	TRBV11-2	CASSWQAGGLSTNAGELFF
13	TRBJ2-2	NA	TRBV7-6	CASSTRNTGELFF
15	TRBJ2-5	TRBD2	TRBV5-1	CASSFSGGVTATQYF
14	TRBJ2-7	NA	TRBV4-1	CASSQDTFAYEQYF
15	TRBJ2-5	NA	TRBV6-2/TRBV6-3	CSSGLTGVGEETQHF
14	TRBJ2-1	NA	TRBV6-6	CTSRPGDRSRGQFF
13	TRBJ2-7	NA	TRBV20-1	CSAPAEGLYVQYF
13	TRBJ2-1	NA	TRBV18	CASSLGRDNEQFF
14	TRBJ2-1	TRBD2	TRBV20-1	CSGNTSGRRNEQFF